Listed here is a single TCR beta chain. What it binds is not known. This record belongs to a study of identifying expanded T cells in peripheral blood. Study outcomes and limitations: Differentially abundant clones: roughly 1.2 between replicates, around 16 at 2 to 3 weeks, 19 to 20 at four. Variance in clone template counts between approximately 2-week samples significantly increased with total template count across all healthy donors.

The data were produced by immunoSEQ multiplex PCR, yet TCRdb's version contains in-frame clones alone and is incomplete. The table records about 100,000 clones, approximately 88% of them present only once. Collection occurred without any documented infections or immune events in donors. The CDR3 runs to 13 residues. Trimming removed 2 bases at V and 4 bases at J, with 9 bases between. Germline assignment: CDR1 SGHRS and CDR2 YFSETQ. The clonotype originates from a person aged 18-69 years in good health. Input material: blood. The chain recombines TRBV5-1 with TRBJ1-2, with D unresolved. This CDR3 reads CASSFKGGYGYTF. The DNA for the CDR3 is TGCGCCAGCAGCTTCAAGGGTGGCTATGGCTACACCTTC.